A single sample is the source of the 8 T cell receptor beta chains below, sequenced in a study of blood T cell repertoires in COVID-19. Sequenced by immunoSEQ multiplex PCR; TCRdb stores in-frame clones only, minus some. The sample has 200,000 to 250,000 clones, under 85% seen once. Source material: PBMCs or T cells enriched from blood (not recorded which). The receptor set was obtained from a man aged 60 to 69 who had recovered from COVID-19.

In the case of this clone: A read error may account for a junction end that differs from germline. The chain employs TRBV19 and TRBJ1-5; D not resolved. Germline V gene lookup returns CDR1 LNHDA and CDR2 SQIVND (reference sequence). The CDR3 covers 15 residues. The CDR3 loop is CASSPSQYQAPAGFF. The DNA of the CDR3 is TGTGCCAGTAGTCCATCACAGTATCAAGCCCCAGCTGGCTTTTTT.

The chain recombines TRBV5-1 with TRBJ1-4; 7 positions agree with TRBD1. Germline loops: CDR1 SGHRS, CDR2 YFSETQ. The junction had 11 bases not matched to a gene; V was cut back by 4 bases and J by 2 bases. The CDR3 loop spans 17 amino acids. CDR3 DNA sequence: TGCGCCAGCAGCCCTATACGAACACAGGGGACTAATGAAAAACTGTTTTTT. Translated: CASSPIRTQGTNEKLFF.

The V gene is TRBV4-3, the J gene TRBJ2-7; a weak D match, TRBD1 (5 bases). V lost 0 bases to trimming and J lost 2 bases, with 14 bases between them. The CDR3 loop spans 16 amino acids. Germline loops: CDR1 LGHNA, CDR2 YSLEER. DNA of the CDR3: TGCGCCAGCAGCCAAGATTATGGACAATACACCTACGAGCAGTACTTC. Translated, it gives CASSQDYGQYTYEQYF.

The chain employs TRBV14 and TRBJ1-6, with 7 bases that match TRBD1. Trimming cost V 4 bases and J 4 bases; bases outside gene matches: 4. Germline V lookup: CDR1 SGHDN, CDR2 FVKESK. There are 15 residues in the CDR3. The CDR3 loop reads CASSLTGQYNSPLHF. The CDR3 DNA follows: TGTGCCAGCAGCCTAACGGGACAGTATAATTCACCCCTCCACTTT.

This rearrangement joins TRBV29-1 to TRBJ1-1; D is undetermined. Germline assignment: CDR1 SQVTM and CDR2 ANQGSEA. Trimming stripped 6 bases from V and 2 bases from J, with 10 bases between. The CDR3 runs to 12 residues. As DNA, the CDR3 is TGCAGCGTCACCGAGGGTAACACTGAAGCTTTCTTT. Translating it yields CSVTEGNTEAFF.

This chain joins TRBV2 and TRBJ2-3, with TRBD2 as a possible D gene (5 bases). CDR1 is SNHLY and CDR2 is FYNNEI in the germline V gene. The V end lost 6 bases, the J end lost 2 bases, and 12 bases lay between the germline ends. The CDR3 length is 14 residues. The CDR3 reads CASSPGLDTDTQYF. The CDR3 DNA is TGTGCCAGCAGCCCAGGACTGGACACAGATACGCAGTATTTT. The full variable domain, completed using reference TRBV2 and TRBJ2-3, is EPEVTQTPSHQVTQMGQEVILRCVPISNHLYFYWYRQILGQKVEFLVSFYNNEISEKSEIFDDQFSVERPDGSNFTLKIRSTKLEDSAMYFCASSPGLDTDTQYFGPGTRLTVL.

The chain joins TRBV19 to TRBJ1-1; TRBD1 might be the D (6 bases). CDR3 length: 15 residues. Germline-derived CDR1 and CDR2 are LNHDA and SQIVND (reference sequence). Trimming removed 7 bases from V and 7 bases from J, with 22 bases in between. CDR3: CASTPWRGRGREAFF. CDR3 in DNA: TGTGCCAGTACCCCATGGCGGGGGCGAGGTCGTGAAGCTTTCTTT.

The sample holds one count of this clone. The chain joins TRBV5-1 to TRBJ1-4; maybe TRBD1 (5 bases). Germline V gene sequence: CDR1 SGHRS, CDR2 YFSETQ. This CDR3 has 15 amino acids. The V end was cut by 0 bases, the J end by 2 bases, with 8 bases between. This chain's CDR3 is CASSLEGDTNEKLFF. CDR3 sequence (DNA): TGCGCCAGCAGCTTGGAAGGGGATACTAATGAAAAACTGTTTTTT.